One sample yielded the 21 T cell receptor beta chains listed below, sequenced in a study of blood T cell repertoires in COVID-19. Measured with immunoSEQ multiplex PCR; TCRdb has only the in-frame clones, and not every one. The sample includes about 170,000 clones, around 83% of them seen just once. The specimen sequenced was PBMCs or T cells enriched from blood (not recorded which). These receptors originate from a woman between 45 and 60 years old in a cohort exposed to, infected with or recovered from COVID-19 (not recorded which).

This clone was counted once. The CDR3 nucleotides are TGTGCCAGCAGCTTGGAGTCTAGGTCGGATTCACCCCTCCACTTT. Residues: CASSLESRSDSPLHF. V gene TRBV11-2 combines with J gene TRBJ1-6; D remains ambiguous. The V end was cut by 3 bases, the J end by 8 bases, with 14 bases between. Germline values: CDR1 SGHAT, CDR2 FQNNGV. The CDR3 spans 15 residues.

This chain joins TRBV24-1 and TRBJ1-2; D ambiguous. The CDR3 is 14 amino acids. V lost 3 bases, J lost 4 bases, and 11 bases lay in between. Germline assignment: CDR1 KGHDR and CDR2 SFDVKD. The CDR3: CATSDNSGGYGYTF. The DNA for the CDR3 is TGTGCCACCAGTGATAATTCCGGAGGCTATGGCTACACCTTC.

This clone was seen only once. The chain joins TRBV2 to TRBJ1-5; D is ambiguous. The CDR3 has 13 residues. V was trimmed by 4 bases and J by 0 bases, leaving 4 bases between them. Germline values: CDR1 SNHLY, CDR2 FYNNEI. The CDR3: CASSVYSNQPQHF. The CDR3 bases are TGTGCCAGCAGTGTATATAGCAATCAGCCCCAGCATTTT.

The chain joins TRBV4-3 to TRBJ1-3, with 7 bases identical to TRBD1. Trimming at V came to 2 bases and at J to 4 bases, leaving 5 bases not matched to a gene. The germline V gene has CDR1 LGHNA and CDR2 YSLEER. The CDR3 runs 15 residues. CDR3 sequence reads: CASSQIQGPGNTIYF. CDR3 DNA: TGCGCCAGCAGCCAAATACAGGGGCCGGGAAACACCATATATTTT.

This clone was counted only a few times. The rearrangement links TRBV7-3 to TRBJ2-5, with 8 bases aligning to TRBD1. The CDR3 totals 15 residues. V was pared by 4 bases and J by 5 bases, with 9 bases of the junction left unmatched. Germline CDR1 SGHTA, CDR2 FQGTGA. The chain's CDR3 is CASSSGQGGVETQYF. DNA of the CDR3: TGTGCCAGCAGCTCCGGACAGGGCGGCGTTGAGACCCAGTACTTC.

This clone appeared once. This chain links TRBV4-2 with TRBJ1-2; 7 nucleotides match TRBD1. Germline V gene sequence: CDR1 LGHNA, CDR2 YNFKEQ. V was clipped by 8 bases and J by 4 bases; unmatched bases: 19. This CDR3 contains 17 residues. In DNA form, the CDR3 reads TGTGCCAGCCGGACAACCGCGCTGAGACAGGGTGGCTATGGCTACACCTTC. This translates into CASRTTALRQGGYGYTF.

V and J are TRBV5-5 and TRBJ1-3; 10 bases are a match to TRBD1. CDR1 SGHKS and CDR2 YYEKEE come from the germline V gene (reference sequence). This CDR3 comprises 14 residues. The V gene end was trimmed by 4 bases and the J gene end by 7 bases; junction bases not matched to a gene: 5. The CDR3 here is CASSRDRGTNTIYF. In DNA, the CDR3 is TGTGCCAGCAGCCGGGACAGGGGAACGAACACCATATATTTT.

V is TRBV18 and J is TRBJ2-7, with 12 nucleotides matching TRBD1. CDR3 size: 15 residues. Germline V gene data show CDR1 as KGHSH and CDR2 as LQKENI. Trimming removed 6 bases from V and 5 bases from J; junction bases left unmatched: 8. CDR3 coding DNA: TGTGCCAGCTCTTTTCCGGGACAGGGGGCCCACGAGCAGTACTTC. Translation: CASSFPGQGAHEQYF.

This chain joins TRBV21-1 and TRBJ2-1; the table assigns TRBD1, which was not confirmed against the DNA. TRBV21-1 is listed as a pseudogene. The CDR3 loop spans 16 amino acids. DNA of the CDR3: TGTGCCAGCAGCAGCCCCGGGACAGGACCCTACAATGAGCAGTTCTTC. Translation gives CASSSPGTGPYNEQFF.

This clone has a handful of counts. The chain is built from TRBV6-5 and TRBJ2-7; perhaps TRBD1 as D (6 bases). Germline CDR1 and CDR2: MNHEY and SVGAGI. The V and J ends lost 0 bases and 3 bases respectively, with 12 bases between them. The CDR3 length is 15 residues. The CDR3, as DNA: TGTGCCAGCAGTTACTCCCGGGACACATACTACGAGCAGTACTTC. The encoded protein is CASSYSRDTYYEQYF.

The V gene is TRBV9, the J gene TRBJ2-2, with D tentatively TRBD2 (5 bases). The CDR3 spans 18 residues. Germline V lookup: CDR1 SGDLS, CDR2 YYNGEE. Trimming pared 0 bases from V and 2 bases from J, leaving 17 bases between. This CDR3 is CASSVGVGSIGNTGELFF. For the CDR3, the DNA is TGTGCCAGCAGCGTAGGGGTAGGGAGTATAGGAAACACCGGGGAGCTGTTTTTT. The full variable domain, rest sourced from reference TRBV9 and TRBJ2-2, is DSGVTQTPKHLITATGQRVTLRCSPRSGDLSVYWYQQSLDQGLQFLIQYYNGEERAKGNILERFSAQQFPDLHSELNLSSLELGDSALYFCASSVGVGSIGNTGELFFGEGSRLTVL.

V and J are TRBV29-1 and TRBJ2-4; TRBD1 agrees at 7 bases. The CDR3 contains 14 residues. With V trimmed by 4 bases and J by 1 base, 4 bases remained unmatched. Germline V gene sequence: CDR1 SQVTM, CDR2 ANQGSEA. The CDR3 is CSVAQGVAKNIQYF. The CDR3 DNA sequence: TGCAGCGTTGCGCAGGGGGTTGCCAAAAACATTCAGTACTTC.

The genes are TRBV6-5 and TRBJ2-2; D possibly corresponds to TRBD2 (6 bases). Germline assignment: CDR1 MNHEY and CDR2 SVGAGI. CDR3 size: 16 residues. The ends were cut back, 4 bases at V and 0 bases at J, with 12 bases in the middle. The CDR3 loop is CASSFFSGSNTGELFF. CDR3 DNA: TGTGCCAGCAGTTTCTTTAGCGGCTCGAACACCGGGGAGCTGTTTTTT.

The chain uses TRBV18 and TRBJ1-5; 8 bases map to TRBD1. CDR1 is KGHSH, CDR2 LQKENI, per germline. Germline trimming cut 0 bases from V and 4 bases from J; bases unmatched to any gene: 8. The length of the CDR3 is 17 residues. CDR3 region: CASSPPLTGGQNQPQHF. DNA for the CDR3: TGTGCCAGCTCACCACCTTTAACAGGGGGTCAAAATCAGCCCCAGCATTTT.

V is TRBV11-3 and J is TRBJ2-3; 9 bases fit TRBD1. Per germline, CDR1 SGHNT and CDR2 YENEEA. The CDR3 spans 18 residues. J lost 4 bases, V lost 1 base, and 12 bases had no gene match. The CDR3 loop is CASSLANSGTGFSDTQYF. The CDR3 DNA follows: TGTGCCAGCAGCTTAGCGAACTCCGGGACAGGGTTTTCAGATACGCAGTATTTT.

This chain uses TRBV3-1 (or the pseudogene TRBV3-2) with TRBJ1-2; D may be TRBD1 (6 bases). Germline CDR1 reads LGHDT; CDR2 reads YNNKEL (reference sequence). The V gene lost 2 bases and the J gene lost 2 bases, with 12 bases spanning the gap. The CDR3 is 15 amino acids. CDR3 protein: CASSQFFQGNYGYTF. The CDR3 DNA reads TGTGCCAGCAGCCAATTTTTCCAGGGGAACTATGGCTACACCTTC.

The chain joins TRBV19 to TRBJ2-2, with a possible D match to TRBD2 (5 bases). Germline V lookup: CDR1 LNHDA, CDR2 SQIVND (reference sequence). The CDR3 is 15 residues long. Trimming took 11 bases from V and 1 from J, leaving 17 bases between them. The CDR3 sequence: CASTRRAQNTGELFF. CDR3 sequence (DNA): TGTGCCTCTACCCGGCGGGCACAGAACACCGGGGAGCTGTTTTTT.

The chain combines TRBV27 with TRBJ2-1, with 11 positions matching TRBD2. The CDR3 has 15 residues. Losses at the gene ends were 5 bases for V and 5 bases for J; bases not matched to a gene: 5. Germline-derived CDR1 and CDR2 are MNHEY and SMNVEV (reference sequence). The CDR3 region has the DNA TGTGCCAGCAGTACACTAGCGGGAGTACACAATGAGCAGTTCTTC. Protein sequence: CASSTLAGVHNEQFF.

V and J are TRBV6-5 and TRBJ1-5, with 7 bases that match TRBD1. The CDR3 has 15 amino acids. Losses at the gene ends were 5 bases for V and 6 bases for J; bases not matched to a gene: 10. Germline V gene data show CDR1 as MNHEY and CDR2 as SVGAGI. This chain's CDR3 is CASSPSTGPGQPQHF. CDR3 coding DNA: TGTGCCAGCAGTCCTTCGACAGGGCCAGGTCAGCCCCAGCATTTT.

V gene TRBV19 combines with J gene TRBJ1-1, with TRBD1 as a possible D gene (6 bases). The CDR3 spans 16 residues. Trimming pared 4 bases from V and 4 bases from J, leaving 19 bases between. The germline V gene encodes CDR1 LNHDA and CDR2 SQIVND (reference sequence). The CDR3 DNA reads TGTGCCAGTAGTACCGCGGCGACAGGAGGCAGCACTGAAGCTTTCTTT. Encoded protein: CASSTAATGGSTEAFF.

The chain uses TRBV7-8 and TRBJ2-7, with TRBD1 as a possible D gene (6 bases). Trimming shortened V by 3 bases and J by 4 bases, and 16 bases separated the two germline ends. Germline CDR1 is SGHVS and CDR2 is FQNEAQ. The CDR3 consists of 15 residues. The CDR3 is CASSFAGVESYEQYF. In DNA, the CDR3 is TGTGCCAGCAGCTTCGCAGGGGTTGAGAGTTACGAGCAGTACTTC.